Here is one TCR beta chain with its context. Its antigen is not identified. The sample is drawn from a study of cytomegalovirus exposure and HLA in healthy donors. The PCR had 60 Vbeta and 13 Jbeta primers. In the authors' workflow: An analysis that came later counted 80 million or so unique TCR beta chains, some 11 million shared. Sequencing used immunoSEQ multiplex PCR; TCRdb keeps in-frame clones, though not all of them. V, J and clone size are taken as reported in that table, and D and trimming were inferred from the DNA itself. The sample has some 140,000 clones; approximately 70% are singletons. The CDR3 is 16 residues long. After removal of 3 bases from V and 2 bases from J, the junction contained 7 bases not matched to a gene. CDR1 is SGDLS, CDR2 YYNGEE, per germline. The study, taken as a whole, reports: Sequencing had likely introduced a cluster of highly shared sequence variants as an artifact. Links to common viral pathogens appeared, in a later analysis, for several of the most significant clusters. In the analysis, some V segments, TRBV6-2 and TRBV6-3 included, were excluded as indistinguishable.

Sequencing was carried out using PBMCs. This sequence joins TRBV9 and TRBJ2-2; 7 bases are shared with TRBD1. This clonotype was obtained from a middle-aged woman in good health and CMV-seronegative. The CDR3 DNA sequence: TGTGCCAGCAGCGCAAGACAGGGTACCAACACCGGGGAGCTGTTTTTT. Its protein product is CASSARQGTNTGELFF.